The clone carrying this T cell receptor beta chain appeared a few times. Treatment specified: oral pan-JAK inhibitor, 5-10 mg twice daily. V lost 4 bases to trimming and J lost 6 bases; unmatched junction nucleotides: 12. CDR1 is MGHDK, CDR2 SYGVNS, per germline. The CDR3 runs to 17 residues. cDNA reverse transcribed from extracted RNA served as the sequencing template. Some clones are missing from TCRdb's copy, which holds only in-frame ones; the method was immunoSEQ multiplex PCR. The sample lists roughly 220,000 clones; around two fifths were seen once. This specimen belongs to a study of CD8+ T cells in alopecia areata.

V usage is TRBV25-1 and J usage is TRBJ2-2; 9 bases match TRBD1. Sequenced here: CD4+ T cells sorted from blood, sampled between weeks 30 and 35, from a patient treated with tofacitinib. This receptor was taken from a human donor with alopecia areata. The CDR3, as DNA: TGTGCCAGCAGTGGCGCGGCGGGACAGGGTAGTCCCGGGGAGCTGTTTTTT. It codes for CASSGAAGQGSPGELFF. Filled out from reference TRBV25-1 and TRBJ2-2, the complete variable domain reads EADIYQTPRYLVIGTGKKITLECSQTMGHDKMYWYQQDPGMELHLIHYSYGVNSTEKGDLSSESTVSRIRTEHFPLTLESARPSHTSQYLCASSGAAGQGSPGELFFGEGSRLTVL.